Listed below are T cell receptor beta chains from one sample, sequenced in a study of blood T cell repertoires in COVID-19. This table comes from immunoSEQ multiplex PCR, and its TCRdb copy is limited to in-frame clones, with some not included. The sample lists around 250,000 clones; about 86% were seen once. Sequenced: peripheral blood. These receptor sequences come from a man aged 60 to 69 with acute or convalescent COVID-19. The CDR3 runs from the conserved cysteine through the conserved F or W. A D gene is named only where the DNA matches it firmly. For some rows the clone size is stated as once, few or many, or as a class when expanded; others skip it.

size	V	J	D	CDR3	DNA
.	TRBV28	TRBJ1-1	.	CASSMTTGYTEAFF	TGTGCCAGCAGTATGACAACAGGATATACTGAAGCTTTCTTT
.	TRBV5-1	TRBJ1-2	TRBD1	CASSLGAGGPQAF	TGCGCCAGCAGCTTGGGGGCAGGGGGCCCGCAGGCCTTC
.	TRBV7-3	TRBJ1-2	TRBD1	CASSPTGTGGGYTF	TGTGCCAGCAGCCCTACCGGGACAGGGGGCGGCTACACCTTC
once	TRBV29-1	TRBJ2-7	TRBD1	CSVALPSGTGNYEQYF	TGCAGCGTTGCCCTACCATCCGGGACAGGGAACTACGAGCAGTACTTC
.	TRBV19	TRBJ2-5	TRBD2	CASSSRTSFWETQYF	TGTGCCAGTAGTTCAAGGACTAGCTTCTGGGAGACCCAGTACTTC
.	TRBV7-2	TRBJ2-1	TRBD2	CASSLGTRHNEQFF	TGTGCCAGCAGCTTAGGGACTAGACACAATGAGCAGTTCTTC
.	TRBV30	TRBJ2-7	TRBD1	CAYGQGHEQYF	TGTGCCTACGGACAGGGTCACGAGCAGTACTTC
.	TRBV28	TRBJ2-7	.	CASRPPGDSYEQYF	TGTGCCAGCAGGCCCCCAGGGGACTCCTACGAGCAGTACTTC
.	TRBV2	TRBJ2-7	TRBD1	CASSTDRGLYEQYF	TGTGCCAGCAGTACGGACAGGGGGCTATACGAGCAGTACTTC
.	TRBV28	TRBJ2-7	TRBD1	CASSLDPGTGGYEQYF	TGTGCCAGCAGTTTAGATCCCGGGACAGGGGGGTACGAGCAGTACTTC
once	TRBV9	TRBJ2-3	.	CASSRSSDTDTQYF	TGTGCCAGCAGCCGAAGTAGCGACACAGATACGCAGTATTTT
.	TRBV4-2	TRBJ2-1	TRBD1	CASSDTGQGGNEQFF	TGTGCCAGCAGCGATACCGGACAGGGGGGTAATGAGCAGTTCTTC
.	TRBV7-2	TRBJ2-5	TRBD2	CASSGYSGQRQETQYF	TGTGCCAGCAGCGGCTATAGCGGGCAGCGCCAAGAGACCCAGTACTTC
once	TRBV6-5	TRBJ2-3	TRBD1	CASSWGQGRSDTQYF	TGTGCCAGCAGTTGGGGACAGGGGCGTTCAGATACGCAGTATTTT
.	TRBV27	TRBJ1-2	TRBD1	CASSPGTGNYGYTF	TGTGCCAGCAGTCCAGGGACAGGGAACTATGGCTACACCTTC
.	TRBV11-2	TRBJ2-1	TRBD2	CASSLLREAYNEQFF	TGTGCCAGCAGCTTATTGCGGGAGGCCTACAATGAGCAGTTCTTC
.	TRBV11-1	TRBJ2-1	.	CASSPQPGEQFF	TGTGCCAGCAGCCCCCAGCCGGGGGAGCAGTTCTTC
.	TRBV30	TRBJ2-7	.	CAWSPPQSGFTYEQYF	TGTGCCTGGAGCCCGCCCCAAAGCGGCTTCACCTACGAGCAGTACTTC
.	TRBV5-4	TRBJ2-7	.	CASSLDSVSYEQYF	TGTGCCAGCAGCTTGGACAGTGTGTCCTACGAGCAGTACTTC
.	TRBV30	TRBJ2-1	TRBD2	CAWKVRGLAGASEQFF	TGTGCCTGGAAGGTTCGGGGACTAGCGGGAGCAAGTGAGCAGTTCTTC
.	TRBV9	TRBJ2-1	.	CASSVDPGLTYNEQFF	TGTGCCAGCAGCGTAGATCCGGGACTCACCTACAATGAGCAGTTCTTC
once	TRBV5-8	TRBJ2-5	TRBD1	CASSLGQGEETQYF	TGTGCCAGCAGCTTGGGACAGGGCGAGGAGACCCAGTACTTC
.	TRBV9	TRBJ1-5	.	CASSVGASNQPQHF	TGTGCCAGCAGCGTAGGGGCTAGCAATCAGCCCCAGCATTTT
few	TRBV9	TRBJ1-1	.	CASSAQQGTEAFF	TGTGCCAGCAGCGCGCAACAGGGAACTGAAGCTTTCTTT
.	TRBV5-3	TRBJ2-2	.	CARSKGANTGELFF	TGTGCCAGAAGCAAAGGGGCGAACACCGGGGAGCTGTTTTTT
.	TRBV7-8	TRBJ1-4	.	CASSLSQGLGKLFF	TGTGCCAGCAGCTTAAGCCAGGGGCTGGGAAAACTGTTTTTT
.	TRBV10-3	TRBJ1-1	TRBD1	CAIRRDRGNTEAFF	TGTGCCATCAGGCGGGACAGGGGGAACACTGAAGCTTTCTTT
.	TRBV5-1	TRBJ2-3	TRBD1	CASSLRDRGLDTQYF	TGCGCCAGCAGTCTCCGGGACAGGGGGTTAGATACGCAGTATTTT
.	TRBV4-1	TRBJ2-1	TRBD2	CASSLPGLAGSEQFF	TGCGCCAGCAGCCTGCCGGGACTAGCGGGAAGTGAGCAGTTCTTC
few	TRBV6-5	TRBJ2-5	TRBD2	CASSSSGSFQETQYF	TGTGCCAGCAGTTCCAGCGGGAGTTTCCAAGAGACCCAGTACTTC
.	TRBV30	TRBJ1-1	.	CAWSRQINTEAFF	TGTGCCTGGAGTAGACAGATAAACACTGAAGCTTTCTTT
.	TRBV5-1	TRBJ1-4	.	CASRAGREVEKLFF	TGCGCCAGCAGGGCCGGCAGGGAAGTTGAAAAACTGTTTTTT